The 4 T cell receptor beta chains presented below share a single source sample, sequenced in a study of regulatory T cells in long-lasting Graves disease. Construction of TCR beta libraries relied on iRepertoire HTBI primers and on Arm-PCR targeting CDR3 regions. TCRdb re-called the multiplex PCR reads through MiXCR, storing one row per CDR3 protein. The data show 350,000 to 500,000 distinct CDR3 sequences, with 16% seen just once and 9.5% to 12% held by the top ten. The time point here: newly diagnosed GD, antithyroid drugs for less than 3 months. Isolated PBMC RNA provided the starting material for the TCR library. This same sample was also taken into another study, of T cells in Graves' hyperthyroidism and ophthalmopathy.

Here the sequenced sample was peripheral blood mononuclear cells (PBMCs), taken at new diagnosis, from a patient treated with antithyroid drugs. Receptors originate from a woman in her twenties or thirties with Graves disease.

This clonotype was detected ten times or more. This chain links TRBV11-2 with TRBJ1-5; tentatively, D is TRBD1 (5 bases). Germline assignment: CDR1 SGHAT and CDR2 FQNNGV. The V gene lost 5 bases and the J gene lost 6 bases, with 17 bases spanning the gap. The CDR3 totals 15 residues. Here the CDR3 DNA reads TGTGCCAGCAGCATGGACATCGGGCTACTTCAGCCCCAGCATTTT. The encoded protein is CASSMDIGLLQPQHF.

V usage is TRBV29-1 and J usage is TRBJ1-1; 7 positions agree with TRBD1. The CDR3 extends over 14 amino acids. In germline, CDR1 is SQVTM, CDR2 ANQGSEA. The ends lost 3 bases at V and 0 bases at J; junction bases unmatched: 4. Here the CDR3 DNA reads TGCAGCGTTGACCGGACAGGTATGAACACTGAAGCTTTCTTT. Translated: CSVDRTGMNTEAFF.

In this sample, this clonotype turned up a few times. Compared with germline, one end of the junction differs, possibly owing to a read error. V gene TRBV28 combines with J gene TRBJ2-7; 10 bases agree with TRBD2. Germline assignment: CDR1 MDHEN and CDR2 SYDVKM. This CDR3 region has 18 residues. CDR3 nucleotides: TGTACCAGCAGTTTATACAGTCTAGCGGGAGTCATTAACTACGAGCAGTACTTC. Protein product: CTSSLYSLAGVINYEQYF.

This clonotype was found many times. The genes are TRBV7-9 and TRBJ1-5; D remains ambiguous. There are 14 residues in the CDR3. Germline V gene lookup returns CDR1 SEHNR and CDR2 FQNEAQ (reference sequence). V was cut by 3 bases and J by 6 bases, with 12 bases left in between. The CDR3 reads CASSLGDGGQPQHF. In DNA, the CDR3 is TGTGCCAGCAGCTTGGGCGACGGTGGTCAGCCCCAGCATTTT.